This TCR beta chain was found in a study of HIV-infected patients and healthy controls. Broader study findings: Compared with untreated HIV+ repertoires, healthy controls showed roughly threefold more distinct CDR3s and higher Shannon diversity. In healthy controls, MAIT alpha CDR3s were common; in HIV+ repertoires, severely depleted.

Alpha and beta constant-region primers primed reverse transcription of around 540 ng RNA. Each of the alpha and beta chains got its own library through chain-specific third strand synthesis with indices. A 5' RACE adapter with a random hexamer and the SP2 primer site was joined to cDNA. TCRdb re-called the 5' RACE reads with MiXCR, one entry per CDR3 protein. The sample includes about 10,000 distinct CDR3 sequences, over 9.5% of them seen just once. Trimming shortened V by 10 bases and J by 2 bases, and 13 bases separated the two germline ends. This CDR3 comprises 13 residues. Germline assignment: CDR1 MDHEN and CDR2 SYDVKM. This clonotype was counted ten times or more. What it recognizes is unknown. No cell fractionation was done, so the repertoire covers all unsorted peripheral blood T cells.

Source: blood, taken before antiretroviral therapy. The TCR originated in an adult with HIV infection. The chain combines TRBV28 with TRBJ2-3; no clear D. CDR3 sequence: CATSRPPTDTQYF. The CDR3 DNA sequence: TGTGCCACCTCCCGGCCCCCCACAGATACGCAGTATTTT.